The next 18 T cell receptor beta chains were all read from a single sample in a study of T cells after yellow fever vaccination. TCRdb re-derived calls from the 5' RACE reads in MiXCR, one entry per CDR3 protein. The data hold 46,000 or so distinct CDR3 sequences, with 5% to 8% observed a single time. The sequencing here drew on PBMCs, either bulk or a sorted T-cell subset (CD4+, CD8+, memory, or dextramer-sorted; not recorded which), taken 45 days after the yellow fever booster vaccination. The source is a man aged 30-40 years who received the YFV17D yellow fever vaccine.

This clonotype occurred a few times. The chain has TRBV10-3 and TRBJ2-1; tentatively, D is TRBD2 (5 bases). The CDR3 runs to 17 residues. The V end lost 0 bases, the J end lost 7 bases, and 19 bases lay between the germline ends. The germline V gene encodes CDR1 ENHRY and CDR2 SYGVKD. DNA of the CDR3: TGTGCCATCAGTGAGTCGGCCGGGCTTAGCGTAGAGAATGAGCAGTTCTTC. This translates into CAISESAGLSVENEQFF.

There are many counts of this clonotype. CDR3 loop: CASSLARSTDTQYF. The CDR3 DNA reads TGTGCCAGCAGCTTAGCGCGTAGCACAGATACGCAGTATTTT. V gene TRBV7-2 combines with J gene TRBJ2-3; no definite D call. Germline-derived CDR1 and CDR2 are SGHTA and FQGNSA. This CDR3 spans 14 amino acids. V dropped 0 bases and J dropped 0 bases, with 4 bases sitting between them.

This clonotype was observed a handful of times. The rearrangement joins TRBV6-1 to TRBJ1-4; a possible D gene is TRBD1 (5 bases). The CDR3 runs 14 residues. Trimming cost V 7 bases and J 4 bases, with 13 bases left between them. Per germline, CDR1 MNHNS and CDR2 SASEGT. CDR3 DNA: TGTGCCAGCATTGATGGGGCGAATAATGAAAAACTGTTTTTT. Translating it yields CASIDGANNEKLFF.

This clonotype was seen at least ten times. The rearrangement uses TRBV6-5 and TRBJ1-2, with no clear D. Trimming stripped 6 bases from V and 4 bases from J, with 15 bases between. The CDR3 has 14 amino acids. Germline-derived CDR1 and CDR2 are MNHEY and SVGAGI. The CDR3 loop reads CASSPSRAPYGYTF. CDR3 DNA sequence: TGTGCCAGCAGCCCCTCAAGGGCCCCCTATGGCTACACCTTC.

This chain joins TRBV20-1 and TRBJ2-1; D call uncertain. This CDR3 is 11 amino acids long. CDR1 and CDR2 from the germline V gene are DFQATT and SNEGSKA (reference sequence). V dropped 1 base and J dropped 5 bases, with 3 bases sitting between them. The CDR3 loop reads CSARGNNEQFF. For the CDR3, the DNA is TGCAGTGCTAGAGGGAACAATGAGCAGTTCTTC.

The table lists this clonotype with many counts. The chain combines TRBV28 with TRBJ2-1, with 11 nucleotides matching TRBD2. This CDR3 region has 15 residues. The V gene's germline CDR1 is MDHEN and CDR2 SYDVKM. V shed 5 bases, J shed 3 bases, and the junction held 3 bases outside the gene matches. The chain's CDR3 is CASSIAGGNYNEQFF. The CDR3 nucleotides read TGTGCCAGCAGTATAGCGGGAGGGAACTACAATGAGCAGTTCTTC.

V is TRBV27 and J is TRBJ2-1; TRBD1 is a possible D gene (6 bases). The CDR3 totals 15 residues. V lost 5 bases, J lost 12 bases, and 23 bases lay in between. Germline lookup yields CDR1 MNHEY and CDR2 SMNVEV (reference sequence). DNA for the CDR3: TGTGCCAGCAGTACGACAGGCGGGTGGGTGACTGTGCAGTTCTTC. Its protein is CASSTTGGWVTVQFF.

This clonotype appeared many times. The V gene is TRBV9, the J gene TRBJ2-3; possibly TRBD1 for D (7 bases). Trimming took off 3 bases at V and 0 bases at J, with 14 bases between the two ends. The CDR3 is 16 residues long. Germline V gene data show CDR1 as SGDLS and CDR2 as YYNGEE. The CDR3 sequence: CASSANAGQSTDTQYF. The CDR3 DNA reads TGTGCCAGCAGCGCAAATGCGGGACAGAGCACAGATACGCAGTATTTT.

This sequence joins TRBV18 and TRBJ1-1; the D is unclear. Germline assignment: CDR1 KGHSH and CDR2 LQKENI. V was clipped by 0 bases and J by 8 bases, with 16 bases between them. This CDR3 is built from 15 residues. CDR3 region: CASSPPTGREIEAFF. The CDR3, as DNA: TGTGCCAGCTCACCACCCACCGGACGGGAGATAGAAGCTTTCTTT.

This clonotype was picked up many times. The chain joins TRBV5-1 to TRBJ2-4; TRBD1 aligns across 11 bases. The length of the CDR3 is 15 residues. CDR1 and CDR2 from the germline V gene are SGHRS and YFSETQ. With V trimmed by 0 bases and J by 6 bases, 2 bases remained unmatched. CDR3 protein: CASSLGGTGGNIQYF. DNA of the CDR3: TGCGCCAGCAGCTTGGGTGGGACAGGGGGAAACATTCAGTACTTC.

The rearrangement joins TRBV6-5 to TRBJ2-1, with no clear D. This CDR3 region has 12 residues. Trimming pared 6 bases from V and 4 bases from J, leaving 7 bases between. Germline values: CDR1 MNHEY, CDR2 SVGAGI. For the CDR3, the DNA is TGTGCCAGCAGGTCCTGGTACAATGAGCAGTTCTTC. This gives the protein CASRSWYNEQFF.

This clonotype occurred many times. This rearrangement joins TRBV5-1 to TRBJ2-1; 16 bases map to TRBD2. The CDR3 runs to 17 residues. The germline CDR1 and CDR2 sequences are SGHRS and YFSETQ. V was clipped by 3 bases and J by 5 bases; unmatched bases: 5. CDR3 in DNA: TGCGCCAGCAGCTCTCTGGGGACTAGCGGGAGGGACAATGAGCAGTTCTTC. Its translation is CASSSLGTSGRDNEQFF.

This clonotype has at least ten counts. This chain joins TRBV5-6 and TRBJ1-1, with 7 bases aligning to TRBD1. The trim removed 4 bases at V and 3 bases at J, leaving 9 bases unmatched. This CDR3 contains 15 residues. CDR1 and CDR2 from the germline V gene are SGHDT and YYEEEE. This chain's CDR3 is CASSRRDSWDTEAFF. The CDR3 bases are TGTGCCAGCAGCAGAAGGGACAGCTGGGACACTGAAGCTTTCTTT.

This clonotype was detected many times. The genes are TRBV29-1 and TRBJ2-5, with D uncertain. The CDR3 is 13 residues long. From germline, CDR1 is SQVTM and CDR2 ANQGSEA. The V gene lost 2 bases and the J gene lost 2 bases, with 9 bases spanning the gap. CDR3 sequence: CSVERQDQETQYF. The CDR3 region has the DNA TGCAGCGTTGAAAGGCAGGATCAAGAGACCCAGTACTTC.

This clonotype was picked up many times. This rearrangement joins TRBV29-1 to TRBJ2-3, with D tentatively TRBD2 (6 bases). Germline V gene sequence: CDR1 SQVTM, CDR2 ANQGSEA. There are 14 residues in the CDR3. V lost 4 bases and J 1 base, leaving 12 bases between the germline ends. This chain's CDR3 is CSVVSGVGTDTQYF. CDR3 in DNA: TGCAGCGTTGTTTCGGGAGTAGGCACAGATACGCAGTATTTT.

Details on this clonotype: Since a much larger clone is just one base distant, this may be a read error. V gene TRBV7-2 combines with J gene TRBJ2-1, with TRBD1 as a possible D gene (8 bases). In germline, CDR1 is SGHTA, CDR2 FQGNSA. V was clipped by 5 bases and J by 6 bases, with 20 bases between them. This CDR3 is 16 amino acids long. The CDR3 region is CASSPQGGGGFNEQFF. Written as DNA, the CDR3 is TGTGCCAGCAGCCCACAGGGGGGGGGAGGTTTCAATGAGCAGTTCTTC.

This clonotype was seen ten or more times. The chain recombines TRBV5-1 with TRBJ2-4; 7 nucleotides match TRBD1. The germline CDR1 and CDR2 sequences are SGHRS and YFSETQ. The CDR3 consists of 14 residues. V lost 4 bases, J lost 8 bases, and 9 bases stayed unmatched. In nucleotides, the CDR3 is TGCGCCAGCAGCGAACAGGGGATAGTAGACATTCAGTACTTC. As protein: CASSEQGIVDIQYF.

The V and J genes are TRBV20-1 and TRBJ2-7, with D perhaps assigned TRBD1 or TRBD2 (5 bases each). This CDR3 contains 12 residues. The ends were cut back, 5 bases at V and 4 bases at J, with 12 bases in the middle. CDR1 is DFQATT, CDR2 SNEGSKA, per germline (reference sequence). CDR3 DNA sequence: TGCAGTGCTGAGGGGAGTTGGTACGAGCAGTACTTC. Protein sequence: CSAEGSWYEQYF.